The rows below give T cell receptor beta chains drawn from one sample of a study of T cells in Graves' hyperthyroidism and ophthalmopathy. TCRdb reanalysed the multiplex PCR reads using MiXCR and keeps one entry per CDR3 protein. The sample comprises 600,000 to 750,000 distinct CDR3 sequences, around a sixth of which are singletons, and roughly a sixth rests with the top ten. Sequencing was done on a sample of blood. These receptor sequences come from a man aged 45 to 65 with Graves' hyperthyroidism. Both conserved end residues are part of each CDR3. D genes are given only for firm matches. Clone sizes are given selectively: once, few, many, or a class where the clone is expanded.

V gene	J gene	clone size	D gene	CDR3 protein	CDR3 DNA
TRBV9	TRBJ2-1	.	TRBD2	CASSVAPSGRGIDEQFF	TGTGCCAGCAGCGTAGCTCCTAGCGGGAGAGGTATTGATGAGCAGTTCTTC
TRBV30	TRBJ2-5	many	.	CAWSAGLETQYF	TGTGCCTGGTCTGCTGGGTTAGAGACCCAGTACTTC
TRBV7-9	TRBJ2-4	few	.	CASSSPGTPDIQYF	TGTGCCAGCAGCTCACCCGGGACCCCGGACATTCAGTACTTC
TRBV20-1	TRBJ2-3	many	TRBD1	CSARNPGGWSDTQYF	TGCAGTGCTAGAAATCCAGGGGGCTGGTCAGATACGCAGTATTTT
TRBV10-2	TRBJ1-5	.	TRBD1	CASEIQGDSNQPQHF	TGCGCCAGCGAAATCCAGGGGGACAGCAATCAGCCCCAGCATTTT
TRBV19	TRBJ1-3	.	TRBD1	CASIPGGIGNTIYF	TGTGCCAGTATCCCAGGGGGCATTGGAAACACCATATATTTT
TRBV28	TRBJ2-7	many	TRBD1	CASRTGTAYEQYF	TGTGCCAGCAGAACCGGGACAGCCTACGAGCAGTACTTC
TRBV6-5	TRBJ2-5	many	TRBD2	CASSLGLAFQETQYF	TGTGCCAGCAGTTTGGGACTAGCATTCCAAGAGACCCAGTACTTC
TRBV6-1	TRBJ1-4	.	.	CAGSSPNEKLFF	TGTGCCGGCAGTAGTCCAAATGAAAAACTGTTTTTT
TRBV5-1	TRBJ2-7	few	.	CASSPTFSRYEQYF	TGCGCCAGCAGCCCAACTTTTAGCCGCTACGAGCAGTACTTC
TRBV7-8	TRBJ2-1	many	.	CASSARGNEQFF	TGTGCCAGCAGCGCCAGGGGCAATGAGCAGTTCTTC
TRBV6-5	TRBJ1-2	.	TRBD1	CASSNGQGLGYGYTF	TGTGCCAGCAGTAACGGACAGGGGTTAGGCTATGGCTACACCTTC
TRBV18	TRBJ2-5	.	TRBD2	CASSRSFERGMETQYF	TGTGCCAGCTCACGATCGTTCGAGCGGGGGATGGAGACCCAGTACTTC
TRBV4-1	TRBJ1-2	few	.	CASSLSKGFYGYTF	TGCGCCAGCAGCCTCTCAAAGGGGTTCTATGGCTACACCTTC
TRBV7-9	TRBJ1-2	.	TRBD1	CASSRTGTGDGYTF	TGTGCCAGCAGCCGAACCGGGACAGGGGATGGCTACACCTTC
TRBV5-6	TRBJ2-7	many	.	CASSLLEPAYEQYF	TGTGCCAGCAGCTTGTTGGAGCCAGCCTACGAGCAGTACTTC
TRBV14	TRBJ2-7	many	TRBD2	CASSHGRLTATQEQYF	TGTGCCAGCAGCCACGGGAGGTTAACAGCAACCCAGGAGCAGTACTTC
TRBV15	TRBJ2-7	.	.	CATRRDIGEQYF	TGTGCCACCAGAAGGGACATCGGCGAGCAGTACTTC
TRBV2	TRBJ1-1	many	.	CASSRTVNTEAFF	TGTGCCAGCAGCCGGACAGTGAACACTGAAGCTTTCTTT
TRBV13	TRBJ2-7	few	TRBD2	CASSLGGLADYEQYF	TGTGCCAGCAGCTTAGGTGGACTAGCGGACTACGAGCAGTACTTC
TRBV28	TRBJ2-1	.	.	CASSFRGYNEQFF	TGTGCCAGCAGTTTTAGGGGTTACAATGAGCAGTTCTTC
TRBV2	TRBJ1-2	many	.	CASRTPPGRENHGYTF	TGTGCCAGCAGGACTCCACCCGGGAGGGAGAACCATGGCTACACCTTC
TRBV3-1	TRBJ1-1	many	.	CASSPTGTGTEAFF	TGTGCCAGCAGCCCCACGGGGACCGGCACTGAAGCTTTCTTT
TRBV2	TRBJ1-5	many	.	CASTGLNNQPQHF	TGTGCCAGCACTGGATTGAACAATCAGCCCCAGCATTTT
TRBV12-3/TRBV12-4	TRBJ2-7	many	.	CASSAGSSFYEQYF	TGTGCCAGCAGTGCAGGGTCATCATTTTACGAGCAGTACTTC
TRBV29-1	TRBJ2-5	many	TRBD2	CSVDEGGRETQYF	TGCAGCGTTGATGAGGGAGGGAGGGAGACCCAGTACTTC
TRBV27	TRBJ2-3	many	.	CASSYGGVPSSTDTQYF	TGTGCCAGCAGTTATGGGGGAGTCCCCTCTAGCACAGATACGCAGTATTTT
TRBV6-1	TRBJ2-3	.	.	CASRTGAGTDTQYF	TGTGCCAGCAGAACGGGAGCGGGCACAGATACGCAGTATTTT
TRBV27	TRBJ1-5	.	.	CASSSISNQPQHF	TGTGCCAGCAGTTCGATTAGCAATCAGCCCCAGCATTTT
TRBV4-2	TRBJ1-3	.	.	CASSQVFRDENTIYF	TGTGCCAGCAGCCAAGTTTTCAGGGACGAAAACACCATATATTTT
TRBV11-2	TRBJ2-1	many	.	CASSLTGPEQFF	TGTGCCAGCAGCTTGACTGGTCCAGAGCAGTTCTTC
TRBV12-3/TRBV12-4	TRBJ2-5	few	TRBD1	CASSPTGAVETQYF	TGTGCCAGCAGTCCGACAGGGGCGGTGGAGACCCAGTACTTC
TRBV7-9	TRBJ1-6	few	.	CASSLGASPLHF	TGTGCCAGCAGCTTGGGGGCTTCACCCCTCCACTTT
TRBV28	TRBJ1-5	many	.	CASRSRSLGNQPQHF	TGTGCCAGCAGGTCTAGGAGTTTAGGCAATCAGCCCCAGCATTTT
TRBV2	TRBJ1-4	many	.	CASSEVSLNEKLFF	TGTGCCAGCAGTGAAGTTAGCCTTAATGAAAAACTGTTTTTT
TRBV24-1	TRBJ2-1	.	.	CATSEGGAYNEQFF	TGTGCCACCAGTGAAGGGGGAGCTTACAATGAGCAGTTCTTC
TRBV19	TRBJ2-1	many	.	CASMERAGYNEQFF	TGTGCCAGTATGGAGAGGGCAGGATACAATGAGCAGTTCTTC
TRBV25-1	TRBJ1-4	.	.	CASSEPRGNNEKLFF	TGTGCCAGCAGTGAACCCCGGGGGAATAATGAAAAACTGTTTTTT
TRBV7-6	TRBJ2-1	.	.	CASSLGGRASYNEQFF	TGTGCCAGCAGCTTAGGAGGCAGGGCCTCCTACAATGAGCAGTTCTTC
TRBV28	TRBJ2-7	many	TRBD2	CASSSGLAGAYEQYF	TGTGCCAGCAGTTCGGGACTAGCGGGAGCCTACGAGCAGTACTTC
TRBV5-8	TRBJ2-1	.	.	CASRLALNNEQFF	TGTGCCAGCAGATTAGCCCTAAACAATGAGCAGTTCTTC
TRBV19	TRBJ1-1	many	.	CASRGFSYTEAFF	TGTGCCTCAAGAGGGTTTTCGTACACTGAAGCTTTCTTT
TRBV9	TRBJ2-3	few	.	CASSVGEGTQYF	TGTGCCAGCAGCGTAGGGGAAGGTACGCAGTATTTT
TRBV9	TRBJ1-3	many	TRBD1	CASSGTGAGNTIYF	TGTGCCAGCAGCGGAACAGGGGCTGGAAACACCATATATTTT
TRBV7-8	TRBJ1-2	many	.	CASSAGQMEYGYTF	TGTGCCAGCAGCGCAGGACAGATGGAGTATGGCTACACCTTC
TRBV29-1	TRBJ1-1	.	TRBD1	CSVEDLQGAAEAFF	TGCAGCGTTGAAGATCTGCAGGGGGCAGCTGAAGCTTTCTTT
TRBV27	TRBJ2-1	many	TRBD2	CASSPGLAEAPYNEQFF	TGTGCCAGCAGTCCCGGACTAGCCGAAGCGCCCTACAATGAGCAGTTCTTC
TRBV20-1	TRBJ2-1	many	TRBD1	CSASTGGIEQFF	TGCAGTGCTAGCACAGGGGGCATCGAGCAGTTCTTC
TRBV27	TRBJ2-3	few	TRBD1	CASSLSRGQGTDTQYF	TGTGCCAGCAGTTTATCGCGTGGACAGGGCACAGATACGCAGTATTTT
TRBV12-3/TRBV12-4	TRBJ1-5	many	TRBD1	CASSFQGGNQPQHF	TGTGCCAGCAGTTTCCAGGGGGGCAATCAGCCCCAGCATTTT
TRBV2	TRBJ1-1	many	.	CASSVWGNTEAFF	TGTGCCAGCAGTGTGTGGGGGAACACTGAAGCTTTCTTT
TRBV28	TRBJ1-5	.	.	CANSVTGLTSQHF	TGTGCCAACAGTGTGACAGGTCTGACGTCCCAGCATTTT
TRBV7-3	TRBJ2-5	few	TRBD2	CASSLVPSGKETQYF	TGTGCCAGCAGCTTAGTTCCTAGCGGGAAGGAGACCCAGTACTTC